Following are 8 T cell receptor beta chains from one sample sequenced in a study of blood T cell repertoires in COVID-19 (dated by TCRdb to about 2020). The library relied on the immunoSEQ multiplex PCR assay. Imported from immuneACCESS, the table was reduced by TCRdb to in-frame sequences with V and J called. These copies leave out some clones; in studies compared against another copy, an unresolved V gene accounts for under half, and the cause of the remainder is not known. This sample comprises 65,000 to 75,000 clones, under 95% of them detected only once. About 1.5% of the sample lies in the top ten. Sequencing input: peripheral blood. These TCRs come from a man aged 45-65 years with acute or convalescent COVID-19.

The chain uses TRBV7-9 and TRBJ1-5; D gene unclear. Per germline, CDR1 SEHNR and CDR2 FQNEAQ (reference sequence). This CDR3 is 12 amino acids long. Trimming removed 5 bases at V and 6 bases at J, with 8 bases between. The CDR3 DNA sequence: TGTGCCAGCAGCACGGAGACTCAGCCCCAGCATTTT. Its protein product is CASSTETQPQHF.

The CDR3 DNA is TGTGCCAGCAGGTACTCGTCCCAAGGGGATAATTCACCCCTCCACTTT. Residues: CASRYSSQGDNSPLHF. This chain links TRBV28 with TRBJ1-6, with D possibly TRBD1 on 5 matching bases. Between the trimmed V and J ends, which lost 6 bases and 5 bases, there was a span of 17 bases. Germline lookup yields CDR1 MDHEN and CDR2 SYDVKM. The CDR3 covers 16 residues.

The chain links TRBV6-5 to TRBJ1-5; 7 bases are shared with TRBD1. This CDR3 comprises 14 residues. J was trimmed by 2 bases and V by 8 bases; bases with no gene match: 6. In germline, CDR1 is MNHEY, CDR2 SVGAGI. The CDR3 spells CASFSGQGNQPQHF. CDR3 nucleotides: TGTGCCAGCTTTAGTGGACAGGGCAATCAGCCCCAGCATTTT.

The rearrangement links TRBV6-5 to TRBJ1-3, with D perhaps matching TRBD1 (5 bases). The CDR3 length is 13 residues. Trimming shortened V by 9 bases and J by 0 bases, and 9 bases separated the two germline ends. Germline V gene data show CDR1 as MNHEY and CDR2 as SVGAGI. CDR3 region: CASGQDSGNTIYF. The CDR3 bases are TGTGCCAGTGGACAAGACTCTGGAAACACCATATATTTT.

The chain is built from TRBV7-9 and TRBJ2-7, with D possibly being TRBD1 (7 bases). Germline-derived CDR1 and CDR2 are SEHNR and FQNEAQ (reference sequence). V lost 3 bases, J lost 0 bases, and 15 bases lay in between. CDR3 length equals 16 residues. CDR3 in DNA: TGTGCCAGCAGCTTTACTCAGGGGGGAAGCTCCTACGAGCAGTACTTC. Encoded protein: CASSFTQGGSSYEQYF.

The chain recombines TRBV5-1 with TRBJ2-7, with TRBD1 identical over 7 bases. Germline V CDR1 and CDR2: SGHRS, YFSETQ. The CDR3 contains 16 residues. V shed 5 bases and J 0 bases; nucleotides not matched to a gene: 11. In DNA form, the CDR3 reads TGCGCCAGCAGTCCCGTGCTTTGGGACAGCTCCTACGAGCAGTACTTC. Its translation is CASSPVLWDSSYEQYF.

About this clone itself: A junction end diverges from the germline sequence, so it may reflect a read error. The chain has TRBV7-7 and TRBJ2-5, with 11 bases fitting TRBD1. The CDR3 contains 15 residues. CDR1 is SSHAT and CDR2 is FNYEAQ in the germline V gene (reference sequence). The CDR3 is CASSPGTGGQETQYF. The CDR3 coding sequence is TGTGCTAGCAGCCCGGGGACAGGGGGCCAAGAGACCCAGTACTTC.

The chain has TRBV20-1 and TRBJ1-3; TRBD1 matches at 7 bases. Germline CDR1 DFQATT, CDR2 SNEGSKA (reference sequence). Trimming removed 3 bases from V and 3 bases from J; junction bases left unmatched: 8. This CDR3 spans 15 amino acids. The CDR3 reads CSASIQGVNGNTIYF. CDR3 nucleotides: TGCAGTGCTAGTATTCAGGGGGTGAATGGAAACACCATATATTTT.